The 30 T cell receptor beta chains below all came from one sample that was sequenced in a study of tumor-infiltrating lymphocytes in primary liver carcinoma. Reverse transcription of roughly 0.45 ug total RNA with a constant-region primer produced TCR beta cDNA. Slightly modified ARM-PCR with three nested multiplex PCR rounds yielded TCR beta libraries. The two initial PCR rounds, 9 to 11 cycles each, used TRBV1-TRBV30 forward and C-beta reverse primers. TCRdb ran MiXCR on the multiplex PCR reads and lists one entry per CDR3 protein. Among hundreds of thousands of distinct CDR3 sequences listed, approximately 58% were seen once. The study extracted blood RNA from unsorted whole blood and also extracted germline DNA. The sequenced sample consisted of peripheral blood. All receptors derive from a woman younger than 45 with primary liver carcinoma and hepatitis B virus infection.

The gene calls are TRBV5-6 and TRBJ1-1; D not resolved. In germline, CDR1 is SGHDT, CDR2 YYEEEE. V lost 3 bases and J 3 bases, leaving 6 bases between the germline ends. The CDR3 totals 12 residues. The CDR3 region is CASSSLYTEAFF. In nucleotides, the CDR3 is TGTGCCAGCAGCTCTCTCTACACTGAAGCTTTCTTT.

A note on this clonotype: Because the CDR3 is missing its conserved closing phenylalanine or tryptophan, this is likely a read error. The chain employs TRBV6-5 and TRBJ2-1; 8 bases are a match to TRBD1. V lost 6 bases and J lost 8; bases outside the gene matches: 9. Germline V gives CDR1 MNHEY, CDR2 SVGAGI. The CDR3 length is 14 residues. The CDR3 coding sequence is TGTGCCAGCAGACGACCACAGGGGGACCATGAGCAGTTCTCC. This codes for CASRRPQGDHEQFS.

The chain carries TRBV2 and TRBJ2-6; 8 bases align to TRBD1. J lost 0 bases, V lost 5 bases, and 6 bases had no gene match. The CDR3 is made up of 17 amino acids. Germline loops: CDR1 SNHLY, CDR2 FYNNEI. The CDR3: CASSWTGPDSGANVLTF. The CDR3 DNA follows: TGTGCCAGCAGTTGGACAGGGCCCGACTCTGGGGCCAACGTCCTGACTTTC.

The chain links TRBV6-2 or TRBV6-3 to TRBJ1-5, with D unresolved. V dropped 4 bases and J dropped 7 bases, with 17 bases sitting between them. The CDR3 runs 15 residues. The germline V gene has CDR1 MNHEY and CDR2 SVGEGT. The CDR3 DNA sequence: TGTGCCAGCAGTTTGCGAGGAGCCAACAAACAGCCCCAGCATTTT. It codes for CASSLRGANKQPQHF.

This chain joins TRBV4-3 and TRBJ2-1; possibly TRBD1 for D (6 bases). CDR3 length equals 16 residues. Trimming pared 3 bases from V and 9 bases from J, leaving 21 bases between. Germline V gives CDR1 LGHNA, CDR2 YSLEER. The CDR3 loop reads CASSQDVVWGRIEQFF. DNA for the CDR3: TGCGCCAGCAGCCAGGATGTCGTGTGGGGGCGGATTGAGCAGTTCTTC.

This clonotype has more than one count but fewer than ten. V usage is TRBV6-5 and J usage is TRBJ2-4; possibly TRBD1 or TRBD2 for D (5 bases each). Trimming shortened V by 3 bases and J by 8 bases, and 20 bases separated the two germline ends. This CDR3 is 16 amino acids long. Germline CDR1 MNHEY, CDR2 SVGAGI. The CDR3: CASSYGSARGIDIQYF. CDR3 coding DNA: TGTGCCAGCAGTTATGGAAGTGCGAGGGGTATTGACATTCAGTACTTC.

This clonotype was counted ten times or more. The chain couples TRBV11-2 to TRBJ1-3; possible D gene TRBD1, 6 bases. Germline V gene data show CDR1 as SGHAT and CDR2 as FQNNGV. Trimming stripped 5 bases from V and 2 bases from J, with 10 bases between. The CDR3 covers 14 residues. The CDR3, as DNA: TGTGCCAGCAGCCCACAGGGAACTGGAAACACCATATATTTT. It is translated as CASSPQGTGNTIYF.

As for this clonotype: It is likely a read error, because the conserved phenylalanine at the end of the CDR3 is missing. The rearrangement uses TRBV11-1 and TRBJ2-1; D might be TRBD1 (6 bases). CDR1 and CDR2 from the germline V gene are SGHAT and FQDESV (reference sequence). There are 13 residues in the CDR3. CDR3 DNA: TGTGCCAGCAGCCATCAGGGGCACAATGAACAGTTCATC. It translates to CASSHQGHNEQFI.

Ten or more counts support this clonotype. The V call is TRBV11-3, the J call TRBJ2-1; maybe TRBD1 (6 bases). The CDR3 covers 13 residues. Trimming removed 8 bases from V and 6 bases from J, with 14 bases in between. Germline V gene lookup returns CDR1 SGHNT and CDR2 YENEEA. The CDR3: CASGRGMGNEQFF. The CDR3 DNA sequence: TGTGCCAGCGGCAGGGGCATGGGCAATGAGCAGTTCTTC.

A remark on this clonotype: This clone may be a read error of a much larger clone one base away. The conserved final phenylalanine or tryptophan is absent from the CDR3, which likely points to a read error. This chain joins TRBV12-3 or TRBV12-4 and TRBJ2-1; the match to TRBD2 covers 8 bases. After removal of 7 bases from V and 5 bases from J, the junction contained 7 bases not matched to a gene. The CDR3 is made up of 14 amino acids. CDR3 coding DNA: TGTGCCAGCATCCTAGGAGCGGGGGACAATGAGCAGTTCCTC. Translated, it gives CASILGAGDNEQFL.

This clonotype was seen repeatedly, ten times or more. This sequence joins TRBV6-5 and TRBJ1-2, with 8 bases matching TRBD1. J lost 8 bases, V lost 4 bases, and 6 bases had no gene match. The CDR3 length is 13 residues. CDR1 MNHEY and CDR2 SVGAGI come from the germline V gene. The CDR3 nucleotides read TGTGCCAGCAGTTCGGACAGGGTTCACGGCTACACCTTC. This gives the protein CASSSDRVHGYTF.

This chain uses TRBV10-3 with TRBJ2-3; 7 bases match TRBD1. Germline V CDR1 and CDR2: ENHRY, SYGVKD. The CDR3 sequence is 16 residues long. J lost 4 bases, V lost 4 bases, and 11 bases had no gene match. CDR3 sequence reads: CAISGTGQDWADTQYF. The CDR3 DNA follows: TGTGCCATCAGTGGGACCGGACAGGATTGGGCAGATACGCAGTATTTT.

The rearrangement joins TRBV5-6 to TRBJ1-5; no reliable D call. The CDR3 covers 14 residues. CDR1 SGHDT and CDR2 YYEEEE come from the germline V gene. Trimming removed 5 bases at V and 3 bases at J, with 12 bases between. Here the CDR3 reads CASSGQTLNQPQHF. In nucleotides, the CDR3 is TGTGCCAGCAGTGGGCAGACCCTCAATCAGCCCCAGCATTTT.

As regards this clonotype: The conserved phenylalanine or tryptophan is not found at the CDR3 terminus, so this likely reflects a read error. The rearrangement links TRBV13 to TRBJ2-6; no firm D call. Looked up from germline, CDR1 is PRHDT and CDR2 is FYEKMQ (reference sequence). This CDR3 contains 15 residues. The CDR3 loop reads CASSFQGSGTNVLTL. The CDR3, as DNA: TGTGCCAGCAGCTTTCAAGGCTCTGGGACCAACGTCCTGACTCTC.

Notes on this clonotype: This could be a read error, since a much larger clone is one nucleotide away. V is TRBV7-9 and J is TRBJ2-7; possible D gene TRBD2, 7 bases. V shed 10 bases and J shed 6 bases, with 31 bases lying between them. Germline V gene sequence: CDR1 SEHNR, CDR2 FQNEAQ (reference sequence). The CDR3 consists of 17 residues. CDR3: CANSLLGAGEFIGEQYF. DNA for the CDR3: TGTGCCAACAGTTTGCTGGGGGCGGGAGAGTTTATCGGCGAGCAGTACTTC.

This clonotype was observed once. This may come from a read error, since a much larger clone is one base off. J is TRBJ1-1 and V is TRBV24-1; 9 nucleotides agree with TRBD1. Trimming removed 8 bases from V and 4 bases from J; junction bases left unmatched: 7. The germline gives CDR1 KGHDR, CDR2 SFDVKD. This CDR3 comprises 14 residues. CDR3 in amino acids: CATNSGTGSTEAFF. The CDR3 nucleotides read TGTGCCACCAATTCCGGGACAGGGAGCACTGAAGCTTTCTTT.

To note about this clonotype: A much larger clone differs from this one at a single base, so this may be a read error. This chain uses TRBV6-5 with TRBJ1-2; D gene ambiguous. CDR3 size: 13 residues. Trimming took 6 bases from V and 8 from J, leaving 16 bases between them. From germline, CDR1 is MNHEY and CDR2 SVGAGI. CDR3: CASRPHRLDGYTF. The DNA of the CDR3 is TGTGCCAGCAGACCCCACCGACTAGACGGCTACACCTTC.

About this clonotype itself: This could be a read error, since a much larger clone is one nucleotide away. The V and J genes are TRBV6-5 and TRBJ1-1; D is possibly TRBD1 (6 bases). Germline V lookup: CDR1 MNHEY, CDR2 SVGAGI. CDR3 size: 13 residues. For the CDR3, the DNA is TGTGCCAGCAGTTTAGGGGGGAACACTAAAGCTTTCTTT. Its translation: CASSLGGNTKAFF.

Ten or more counts support this clonotype. The chain combines TRBV11-2 with TRBJ2-4; TRBD1 might be the D (7 bases). The V gene lost 5 bases and the J gene lost 5 bases, with 13 bases spanning the gap. The CDR3 runs to 14 residues. Germline CDR1 reads SGHAT; CDR2 reads FQNNGV. The CDR3 DNA follows: TGTGCCAGCAGCCGACAGGGCGGGGAAAACATTCAGTACTTC. It encodes CASSRQGGENIQYF.

Details on this clonotype: Relative to the germline gene, one junction end is altered; a read error may explain this. The chain carries TRBV7-8 and TRBJ2-1; D gene ambiguous. The CDR3 consists of 15 residues. Germline CDR1 SGHVS, CDR2 FQNEAQ. CDR3 region: CASSLRKQSYNGQFF. The CDR3 DNA follows: TGTGCCAGCAGCTTAAGAAAACAGTCCTACAATGGGCAGTTCTTC.

This clonotype has more than one count but fewer than ten. The genes are TRBV6-2 or TRBV6-3 and TRBJ1-4; 9 positions agree with TRBD1. The junction had 8 bases not matched to a gene; V was cut back by 6 bases and J by 6 bases. Germline V gene sequence: CDR1 MNHEY, CDR2 SVGEGT. The length of the CDR3 is 15 residues. CDR3 bases: TGTGCCAGCAGAGACCCGGGACAGGGAGATGAAAAACTGTTTTTT. Translating it yields CASRDPGQGDEKLFF.

In the case of this clonotype: It may be a read error: a sequence one base away is much more abundant. The chain has TRBV4-3 and TRBJ2-3; 10 nucleotides agree with TRBD2. Per the germline V gene, CDR1 is LGHNA and CDR2 is YSLEER. The CDR3 has 21 amino acids. Trimming at V came to 0 bases and at J to 0 bases, leaving 15 bases not matched to a gene. This CDR3 is CASSQDIETSGYPTSTDTQYF. The CDR3 region has the DNA TGCGCCAGCAGCCAAGACATAGAGACTAGCGGGTATCCAACTAGCACAGATACGCAGTATTTT.

This clonotype was seen a few times. The chain has TRBV6-2 or TRBV6-3 and TRBJ1-1; no clear D gene. Trimming left V 8 bases short and J 1 base short, with 11 bases between. This CDR3 spans 13 amino acids. The germline V gene has CDR1 MNHEY and CDR2 SVGEGT. The DNA of the CDR3 is TGTGCCAGCTTGGAGAGACAGAACACTGAAGCTTTCTTT. Translating gives CASLERQNTEAFF.

Details on this clonotype: A read error may explain this, as a much larger clone is one base away. The chain uses TRBV12-3 or TRBV12-4 and TRBJ2-7; TRBD1 or TRBD2 may be the D gene (5 bases each). The CDR3 is 15 amino acids. CDR3 residues: CANSLAGAARSEQYF. For the CDR3, the DNA is TGTGCCAACAGTTTGGCCGGGGCCGCACGAAGCGAGCAGTACTTC.

With regard to this clonotype: With a much larger clone just one base away, this may be a read error. The chain recombines TRBV11-3 with TRBJ2-2; D is perhaps TRBD1 or TRBD2 (5 bases each). Germline lookup yields CDR1 SGHNT and CDR2 YENEEA. The CDR3 covers 16 residues. Trimming stripped 5 bases from V and 6 bases from J, with 19 bases between. DNA of the CDR3: TGTGCCAGCAGCCCAAAGCGGACAAGGATACCCGGGGAGCTGTTTTTT. Residues: CASSPKRTRIPGELFF.

V is TRBV7-9 and J is TRBJ2-1; D is unresolved. Germline V CDR1 and CDR2: SEHNR, FQNEAQ (reference sequence). CDR3 length: 14 amino acids. V shed 5 bases and J shed 7 bases, with 15 bases lying between them. The CDR3 region is CASSGSGFGNEQFF. CDR3 in DNA: TGTGCCAGCAGCGGTTCGGGTTTTGGTAATGAGCAGTTCTTC.

In regard to this clonotype: One end of the junction fails to match germline, which may point to a read error. The J gene is TRBJ1-2, the V gene TRBV4-1; 9 positions agree with TRBD1. The CDR3 spans 16 residues. Germline V gene lookup returns CDR1 MGHRA and CDR2 YSYEKL. CDR3 in amino acids: CTSSQGAGQGRMGYTF. CDR3 nucleotide sequence: TGCACCAGCAGCCAAGGAGCCGGACAGGGGAGAATGGGCTACACCTTC.

This clonotype appeared a few times. In nucleotides, the CDR3 is TGTGCCAGTAGATTTGGCGGGGACACCGGGGAGCTGTTTTTT. Translation: CASRFGGDTGELFF. The V call is TRBV11-1, the J call TRBJ2-2; the D gene is possibly TRBD2 (6 bases). CDR1 and CDR2 from the germline V gene are SGHAT and FQDESV (reference sequence). Trimming removed 9 bases at V and 3 bases at J, with 14 bases between. The CDR3 spans 14 residues.

Of note for this clonotype: The junction departs from germline at one end; a sequencing error may be responsible. V gene TRBV6-1 combines with J gene TRBJ1-1; no clear D. The CDR3 is 13 amino acids. Germline lookup yields CDR1 MNHNS and CDR2 SASEGT. In DNA form, the CDR3 reads TGTGCCAGCAGTGATACAAGGAACACTGAAGCTTCCTTT. Translated, it gives CASSDTRNTEASF.

This clonotype has at least ten counts. The chain joins TRBV6-2 or TRBV6-3 to TRBJ1-5, with D unresolved. The V end lost 6 bases, the J end lost 6 bases, and 12 bases lay between the germline ends. This CDR3 has 13 amino acids. Germline-derived CDR1 and CDR2 are MNHEY and SVGEGT. The CDR3 sequence: CASSIHGGQPQHF. The CDR3 coding sequence is TGTGCCAGCAGCATCCACGGTGGTCAGCCCCAGCATTTT.